The 20 T cell receptor beta chains given below trace back to one sample, sequenced in a study of CXCR3-negative and CXCR3-positive naive CD8 T cells. Libraries were UMI-labeled 5' RACE TRB cDNA. TCRdb re-called the 5' RACE reads and shows each CDR3 protein once, DNA omitted. The sample spans tens of thousands of distinct CDR3 sequences; the ten largest clones claim more than 7.5%. Sequenced material: memory CD8+ T cells from blood. Receptor source: a human donor in good health. Some clones in this sample may be carry-over from other donors' samples.

The gene calls are TRBV6-2 or TRBV6-3 and TRBJ2-1; checking the TCRdb D call of TRBD1 is not possible without DNA. The CDR3 has 16 amino acids. Looked up from germline, CDR1 is MNHEY and CDR2 is SVGEGT. The CDR3 is CASRHDRDPPYNEQFF.

The chain recombines TRBV7-9 with TRBJ1-4; absent DNA, TCRdb's TRBD1 call cannot be checked. Germline assignment: CDR1 SEHNR and CDR2 FQNEAQ (reference sequence). This CDR3 is 14 amino acids long. This CDR3 reads CASSLQQGDEKPFF.

V gene TRBV20-1 combines with J gene TRBJ2-7; there is no DNA to check the TCRdb D call of TRBD1. Germline assignment: CDR1 DFQATT and CDR2 SNEGSKA (reference sequence). The CDR3 is made up of 15 amino acids. The CDR3 reads CSASGSSGTSYEQYF.

The rearrangement joins TRBV9 to TRBJ2-5. The CDR3 contains 16 residues. Germline V CDR1 and CDR2: SGDLS, YYNGEE. CDR3 in amino acids: CASSVGEELYQETQYF. The full variable domain, its missing parts supplied by reference TRBV9 and TRBJ2-5, is DSGVTQTPKHLITATGQRVTLRCSPRSGDLSVYWYQQSLDQGLQFLIQYYNGEERAKGNILERFSAQQFPDLHSELNLSSLELGDSALYFCASSVGEELYQETQYFGPGTRLLVL.

V usage is TRBV6-2 or TRBV6-3 and J usage is TRBJ2-6; TCRdb selects TRBD2, and the lack of DNA leaves this call unchecked. Germline assignment: CDR1 MNHEY and CDR2 SVGEGT. The CDR3 loop spans 17 amino acids. CDR3 region: CASSYKTGRPGANVLTF.

The chain is built from TRBV7-9 and TRBJ2-5; TCRdb indicates TRBD1, and absent DNA this call remains unverified. The CDR3 covers 13 residues. Germline assignment: CDR1 SEHNR and CDR2 FQNEAQ (reference sequence). This CDR3 reads CASNQTPEETQYF.

The chain joins TRBV12-3 or TRBV12-4 to TRBJ2-7; the TCRdb D gene call, TRBD1, has no DNA to confirm it. The CDR3 contains 15 residues. The chain's CDR3 is CASSVRPPPRYEQYF.

This chain connects TRBV24-1 to TRBJ2-3; the TRBD1 assignment by TCRdb is unverifiable without DNA. CDR1 and CDR2 from the germline V gene are KGHDR and SFDVKD. This CDR3 has 17 amino acids. The CDR3 reads CATSDLKRGVTTDTQYF.

This chain joins TRBV6-4 and TRBJ1-5; TCRdb indicates TRBD1, and absent DNA this call remains unverified. CDR1 MRHNA and CDR2 SNTAGT come from the germline V gene. The CDR3 length is 15 residues. The CDR3 sequence is CASSDSGGSNQPQHF.

The V and J genes are TRBV5-4 and TRBJ2-2; TCRdb selects TRBD1, and the lack of DNA leaves this call unchecked. Germline V lookup: CDR1 SGHNT, CDR2 YYREEE (reference sequence). The CDR3 covers 17 residues. CDR3 sequence reads: CASSPRDRRTNTGELFF.

J is TRBJ1-1 and V is TRBV6-1; the D gene TCRdb calls, TRBD1, cannot be checked with no DNA. This CDR3 contains 13 residues. Looked up from germline, CDR1 is MNHNS and CDR2 is SASEGT. This CDR3 is CASSRTANTEAFF.

The chain joins TRBV4-1 to TRBJ1-4; TCRdb's D gene call, TRBD1, goes unchecked for lack of DNA. The CDR3 has 14 amino acids. The germline CDR1 and CDR2 sequences are MGHRA and YSYEKL. CDR3 residues: CASSRQGRDEKLFF.

CDR3 in amino acids: CASSASPGDFYEQYF. This chain links TRBV9 with TRBJ2-7; TCRdb's D gene call, TRBD1, goes unchecked for lack of DNA. Germline CDR1 and CDR2: SGDLS and YYNGEE. This CDR3 is 15 amino acids long.

The gene calls are TRBV7-6 and TRBJ1-1. The CDR3 contains 13 residues. The germline CDR1 and CDR2 sequences are SGHVS and FNYEAQ. The CDR3 region is CASSNTRNTEAFF. Variable domain in full (rest from reference TRBV7-6 and TRBJ1-1): GAGVSQSPRYKVTKRGQDVALRCDPISGHVSLYWYRQALGQGPEFLTYFNYEAQQDKSGLPNDRFSAERPEGSISTLTIQRTEQRDSAMYRCASSNTRNTEAFFGQGTRLTVV.

V is TRBV27 and J is TRBJ2-7. Germline lookup yields CDR1 MNHEY and CDR2 SMNVEV (reference sequence). This CDR3 region has 12 residues. The CDR3 loop reads CASSSVPHEQYF.

The CDR3 region is CASSYTVKDYGYTF. The V and J genes are TRBV6-2 or TRBV6-3 and TRBJ1-2. The CDR3 has 14 residues. The germline V gene encodes CDR1 MNHEY and CDR2 SVGEGT.

The rearrangement links TRBV5-5 to TRBJ2-1; TCRdb's D gene call, TRBD1, goes unchecked for lack of DNA. The germline CDR1 and CDR2 sequences are SGHKS and YYEKEE (reference sequence). This CDR3 spans 14 amino acids. CDR3 amino acids: CASRGQRGHNEQFF.

This sequence joins TRBV14 and TRBJ2-7. The CDR3 totals 14 residues. The germline CDR1 and CDR2 sequences are SGHDN and FVKESK. The CDR3 region is CASSAYGTSYEQYF.

According to its frequency, this clonotype is medium-sized. The rearrangement links TRBV7-2 to TRBJ1-4; TCRdb's D call, TRBD1, is unchecked because there is no DNA. This CDR3 is built from 15 residues. Germline-derived CDR1 and CDR2 are SGHTA and FQGNSA. The CDR3 reads CASSFPGARYEKLFF.

This CDR3 is CASSFGTDQETQYF. V gene TRBV13 combines with J gene TRBJ2-5. Germline values: CDR1 PRHDT, CDR2 FYEKMQ (reference sequence). CDR3 size: 14 residues.